This T cell receptor beta chain is from a study of blood T cell repertoires in COVID-19 (dated by TCRdb to between 2020 and 2021). Broadly, across the study: The collaborator samples originated in the United States, Italy and Spain and spanned the acute and convalescent phases of COVID-19. The material from the prospective study consisted of cDNA or gDNA derived from T cells, B-cell-depleted T cells, or PBMCs. A freely available public database, intended as a resource for researchers studying the immune response to SARS-CoV-2, is where the repertoires were released. The samples were drawn from the first 160 participants of the ongoing ImmuneRACE study and from some 1,300 subjects provided by 6 global collaborators. The dataset comprised deeply sampled blood TCRbeta repertoires from subjects exposed to, actively infected with, or recovered from COVID-19. Nearly every sample came with metadata listing a de-identified subject ID, COVID-19 status, age in years and sex. Where available, HLA class I and class II types were obtained from metadata supplied by the sample provider rather than from assay-based typing. The full study reports these points: Clinical and demographic metadata were provided uncurated, with the amount varying by source and participant.

In Seattle, one collaborating source enrolled patients while the infection was active and tracked those patients longitudinally over the course of disease. Whole blood was collected in K2EDTA tubes by collaborating institutions according to the institutions' own protocols. For TCRbeta analysis, collaborators shipped samples in one of three forms: frozen whole blood, isolated PBMCs, or DNA extracted from either of those sample types. Deletion took 1 base off V and 7 bases off J, with a span of 16 bases between the germline ends. CDR3 length: 15 amino acids, cysteine to phenylalanine. Only the CDR3 region is kept as DNA, spanning 45 bases read in frame from base 1. The germline V gene (reference sequence) gives CDR1 as SEHNR and CDR2 as FQNEAQ. This clone showed up just a few times. Its antigen is not yet known. One base away there is no much larger clone; base qualities are not given. TCRbeta CDR3 regions were amplified from genomic DNA using the immunoSEQ Assay, a bias-controlled multiplex PCR. The study's own analysis went as follows. The number of nucleated cells in each sample was estimated from the amplification of reference gene primers within the assay. To quantify the absolute abundance of each unique TCRbeta CDR3 rearrangement, sequence reads were collapsed and filtered. For each sample, productive Simpson clonality was calculated as the square root of Simpson's diversity index across productive rearrangements. TCRdb limited this immuneACCESS table to in-frame rearrangements with V and J called. A share of clones is missing; checked studies link under half to unresolved V genes, and the rest is unexplained. The DNA was the basis for D and trimming; V, J and clone size are from that table. The sample profile shows about 170,000 clones; approximately 79% of them were found once. Around 7% of the sample is held by the ten biggest clonotypes.

The rearrangement combines TRBV7-9 with TRBJ2-5, and the D gene may be TRBD2, 5 bases matching. The sequence was obtained from a woman in her forties with COVID-19, enrolled during active disease. Sequencing was performed on peripheral blood. The nucleotide sequence reads TGTGCCAGCAGCTTAGTGTCCCGCGGAGGCGGGACCCAGTACTTC. This codes for CASSLVSRGGGTQYF. Where the CDR3 stops, the reference TRBV7-9 and TRBJ2-5 genes take over; the full variable domain is DTGVSQNPRHKITKRGQNVTFRCDPISEHNRLYWYRQTLGQGPEFLTYFQNEAQLEKSRLLSDRFSAERPKGSFSTLEIQRTEQGDSAMYLCASSLVSRGGGTQYFGPGTRLLVL.